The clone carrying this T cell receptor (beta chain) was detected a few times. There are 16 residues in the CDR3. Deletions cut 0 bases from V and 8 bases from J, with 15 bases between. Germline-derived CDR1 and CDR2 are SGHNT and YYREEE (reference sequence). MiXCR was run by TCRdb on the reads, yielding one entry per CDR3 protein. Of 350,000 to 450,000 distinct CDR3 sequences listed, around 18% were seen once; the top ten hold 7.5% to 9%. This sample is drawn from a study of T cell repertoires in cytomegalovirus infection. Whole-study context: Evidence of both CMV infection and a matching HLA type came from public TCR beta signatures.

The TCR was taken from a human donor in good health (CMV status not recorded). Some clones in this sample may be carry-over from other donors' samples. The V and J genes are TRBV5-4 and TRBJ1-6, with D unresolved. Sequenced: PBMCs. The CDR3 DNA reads TGTGCCAGCAGCTTGGGTCCCGACCCGAGGGATTCACCCCTCCACTTT. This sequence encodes CASSLGPDPRDSPLHF.